One sample yielded the 31 T cell receptor beta chains listed below, sequenced in a study of T cell responses to AZD1222 COVID-19 vaccine. This table comes from immunoSEQ multiplex PCR, and its TCRdb copy is limited to in-frame clones, with some not included. Of more than 140,000 clones listed, approximately 89% were seen once; the top ten hold 2.2%. The sequencing used peripheral blood, collected on day 0 of AZD1222 vaccination. The receptor source for this set is an adult in good health.

The chain recombines TRBV10-3 with TRBJ1-1; D perhaps matches TRBD1 (5 bases). The V and J ends lost 2 bases and 3 bases respectively, with 10 bases between them. In germline, CDR1 is ENHRY, CDR2 SYGVKD. The CDR3 totals 14 residues. Here the CDR3 DNA reads TGTGCCATCAGTGAGAGGGGAAGCGACACTGAAGCTTTCTTT. As protein: CAISERGSDTEAFF.

This clone showed up just a few times. The rearrangement joins TRBV7-2 to TRBJ1-2; D gene ambiguous. CDR1 and CDR2 (germline): SGHTA, FQGNSA. This CDR3 has 15 amino acids. The V and J ends lost 5 bases and 4 bases respectively, with 17 bases between them. The CDR3 nucleotides are TGTGCCAGCAGCCCCCCCACTTACCCTGGCTATGGCTACACCTTC. Its translation: CASSPPTYPGYGYTF.

This clone was observed once. The chain is built from TRBV6-6 and TRBJ1-6; possible D gene TRBD1, 5 bases. Trimming stripped 6 bases from V and 9 bases from J, with 15 bases between. This CDR3 has 14 amino acids. Per the germline V gene, CDR1 is MNHNY and CDR2 is SVGAGI (reference sequence). Here the CDR3 DNA reads TGTGCCAGCAGCGCCGGGACTGTAGGTTCACCCCTCCACTTT. Protein: CASSAGTVGSPLHF.

The chain joins TRBV6-1 to TRBJ2-7, with D uncertain. Trimming removed 6 bases from V and 6 bases from J, with 12 bases in between. This CDR3 has 12 residues. Germline values: CDR1 MNHNS, CDR2 SASEGT. CDR3 in amino acids: CASSYLGSEQYF. CDR3 nucleotide sequence: TGTGCCAGCAGCTACCTCGGCAGCGAGCAGTACTTC.

J is TRBJ1-1 and V is TRBV7-9, with 7 bases fitting TRBD1. CDR1 and CDR2 (germline): SEHNR, FQNEAQ (reference sequence). Losses at the gene ends were 2 bases for V and 7 bases for J; bases not matched to a gene: 4. The CDR3 extends over 13 amino acids. CDR3 sequence reads: CASSLKGGSEAFF. DNA of the CDR3: TGTGCCAGCAGCTTAAAAGGGGGCAGTGAAGCTTTCTTT.

The sample holds a few counts of this clone. V gene TRBV6-1 combines with J gene TRBJ2-7, with TRBD1 as a possible D gene (6 bases). CDR1 MNHNS and CDR2 SASEGT come from the germline V gene. CDR3 length equals 15 residues. V was shortened by 1 base and J by 6 bases, with 16 bases between the two germline ends. CDR3 residues: CASSEEGHRPREQYF. Here the CDR3 DNA reads TGTGCCAGCAGTGAAGAGGGACACCGCCCGCGCGAGCAGTACTTC.

The chain combines TRBV28 with TRBJ2-7; TRBD1 matches 7 bases. V trimming: 5 bases; J trimming: 1 base; junction bases outside the gene matches: 5. CDR3 length: 14 residues. Looked up from germline, CDR1 is MDHEN and CDR2 is SYDVKM. The CDR3 is CASSDRVISYEQYF. CDR3 DNA: TGTGCCAGCAGTGACAGGGTCATATCCTACGAGCAGTACTTC.

The rearrangement uses TRBV6-6 and TRBJ1-6; 11 bases are a match to TRBD1. V lost 5 bases and J lost 6; bases outside the gene matches: 9. Germline V gives CDR1 MNHNY, CDR2 SVGAGI (reference sequence). The CDR3 extends over 17 amino acids. This chain's CDR3 is CASSPGQGAVSNSPLHF. The CDR3 DNA sequence: TGTGCCAGCAGTCCCGGACAGGGGGCAGTTAGTAATTCACCCCTCCACTTT.

The chain carries TRBV13 and TRBJ2-2; D uncertain. The CDR3 sequence is 14 residues long. The V gene lost 11 bases and the J gene lost 8 bases, with 21 bases spanning the gap. From germline, CDR1 is PRHDT and CDR2 FYEKMQ (reference sequence). CDR3 in amino acids: CACRLTSPGGELFF. CDR3 DNA sequence: TGTGCCTGTCGTCTGACATCTCCTGGGGGGGAGCTGTTTTTT.

This chain joins TRBV28 and TRBJ2-1, with TRBD2 matching over 7 bases. The length of the CDR3 is 15 residues. Germline V gene sequence: CDR1 MDHEN, CDR2 SYDVKM. With V trimmed by 3 bases and J by 8 bases, 10 bases remained unmatched. The CDR3 loop reads CASSFRSGILYEQFF. The DNA of the CDR3 is TGTGCCAGCAGTTTCCGGAGCGGGATACTCTATGAGCAGTTCTTC.

The chain combines TRBV2 with TRBJ1-5, with a tentative D call TRBD1 (5 bases). The germline V gene encodes CDR1 SNHLY and CDR2 FYNNEI. Trimming removed 6 bases from V and 0 bases from J, with 9 bases in between. This CDR3 region has 14 residues. CDR3 nucleotides: TGTGCCAGCAGGTCCGACAGTAGCAATCAGCCCCAGCATTTT. It is translated as CASRSDSSNQPQHF.

CDR3 in amino acids: CASSLARDWLTDTQYF. Here the CDR3 DNA reads TGTGCCAGCAGCTTAGCCCGGGACTGGCTCACAGATACGCAGTATTTT. The V and J genes are TRBV7-2 and TRBJ2-3; the D gene is possibly TRBD2 (6 bases). Per germline, CDR1 SGHTA and CDR2 FQGNSA. The CDR3 runs 16 residues. Trimming took 0 bases from V and 2 from J, leaving 12 bases between them.

The chain couples TRBV5-8 to TRBJ2-2, with D unresolved. From germline, CDR1 is SGHTS and CDR2 YDEGEE. The V end was cut by 0 bases, the J end by 2 bases, with 11 bases between. The CDR3 length is 16 residues. The chain's CDR3 is CASSLAAILNTGELFF. CDR3 coding DNA: TGTGCCAGCAGCTTGGCCGCTATTCTCAACACCGGGGAGCTGTTTTTT.

The chain joins TRBV27 to TRBJ2-4, with TRBD1 as a possible D gene (6 bases). CDR3 length: 15 amino acids. CDR1 is MNHEY, CDR2 SMNVEV, per germline (reference sequence). Trimming took 5 bases from V and 13 from J, leaving 24 bases between them. CDR3 loop: CASSQYNWDTAHQYF. The CDR3 DNA reads as TGTGCCAGCAGTCAATACAACTGGGACACCGCTCACCAGTACTTC.

Here the CDR3 reads CASSPEGGESPLHF. CDR3 bases: TGTGCCAGCAGTCCCGAGGGGGGTGAGTCACCCCTCCACTTT. The rearrangement links TRBV28 to TRBJ1-6; tentative D call: TRBD1 (6 bases). The CDR3 has 14 residues. Trimming took off 5 bases at V and 10 bases at J, with 15 bases between the two ends. The V gene's germline CDR1 is MDHEN and CDR2 SYDVKM. Full variable domain (missing parts from reference TRBV28 and TRBJ1-6): DVKVTQSSRYLVKRTGEKVFLECVQDMDHENMFWYRQDPGLGLRLIYFSYDVKMKEKGDIPEGYSVSREKKERFSLILESASTNQTSMYLCASSPEGGESPLHFGNGTRLTVT.

The chain recombines TRBV20-1 with TRBJ1-2, with 8 bases lining up with TRBD1. V was pared by 3 bases and J by 8 bases, with 8 bases of the junction left unmatched. The germline V gene has CDR1 DFQATT and CDR2 SNEGSKA (reference sequence). The CDR3 contains 13 residues. In DNA, the CDR3 is TGCAGTGCTAGTCGGCAGGGGGCATACGGCTACACCTTC. Its translation: CSASRQGAYGYTF.

The rearrangement uses TRBV7-3 and TRBJ2-1; TRBD2 aligns across 8 bases. Germline loops: CDR1 SGHTA, CDR2 FQGTGA. CDR3 length equals 15 residues. V lost 5 bases and J lost 3; bases outside the gene matches: 6. In DNA form, the CDR3 reads TGTGCCAGCAGCGCTCTAGCGGGTAACTACAATGAGCAGTTCTTC. Residues: CASSALAGNYNEQFF.

V and J are TRBV6-5 and TRBJ2-7, with 8 bases fitting TRBD2. In germline, CDR1 is MNHEY, CDR2 SVGAGI. This CDR3 spans 13 amino acids. V lost 7 bases and J lost 4; bases outside the gene matches: 6. The chain's CDR3 is CASTLTSAYEQYF. The CDR3 DNA is TGTGCCAGCACCTTGACTAGCGCATACGAGCAGTACTTC.

The chain carries TRBV3-1 (or the pseudogene TRBV3-2) and TRBJ1-2; D is undetermined. The CDR3 runs to 13 residues. Trimming stripped 1 base from V and 8 bases from J, with 11 bases between. The germline gives CDR1 LGHDT, CDR2 YNNKEL (reference sequence). The CDR3 sequence is CASSQARFGGYTF. CDR3 sequence (DNA): TGTGCCAGCAGCCAAGCACGGTTCGGGGGCTACACCTTC.

The sample holds many counts of this clone. CDR3 DNA: TGTGCCACCGGGGGTGCGAACACCGGGGAGCTGTTTTTT. Translated: CATGGANTGELFF. The chain recombines TRBV7-9 with TRBJ2-2; perhaps TRBD2 as D (6 bases). V dropped 10 bases and J dropped 0 bases, with 9 bases sitting between them. Germline values: CDR1 SEHNR, CDR2 FQNEAQ (reference sequence). The CDR3 is 13 residues long.

This clone was detected only once. The chain links TRBV21-1 to TRBJ1-3; the D call TRBD1 from the table was never checked on the DNA. TRBV21-1 is a pseudogene locus. There are 17 residues in the CDR3. The DNA of the CDR3 is TGTGCCAGCAGCCCCCGCAGGCCGAGTTCATCTGGAAACACCATATATTTT. Its protein product is CASSPRRPSSSGNTIYF.

The chain combines TRBV5-1 with TRBJ2-1; 13 bases are shared with TRBD2. CDR1 and CDR2 (germline): SGHRS, YFSETQ. Germline trimming cut 0 bases from V and 4 bases from J; bases unmatched to any gene: 10. The CDR3 spans 19 residues. The CDR3 loop reads CASSLGLGTSGTPYNEQFF. CDR3 nucleotide sequence: TGCGCCAGCAGCTTGGGTCTTGGGACTAGCGGGACACCGTACAATGAGCAGTTCTTC.

The chain recombines TRBV29-1 with TRBJ2-2; tentatively, D is TRBD1 (8 bases). The germline V gene encodes CDR1 SQVTM and CDR2 ANQGSEA. This CDR3 has 16 amino acids. Trimming removed 0 bases at V and 6 bases at J, with 17 bases between. The CDR3 protein is CSVEDPNRGGSGELFF. CDR3 nucleotide sequence: TGCAGCGTTGAAGACCCCAACAGGGGGGGTTCCGGGGAGCTGTTTTTT.

For the CDR3, the DNA is TGTGCCTGGAGCGGATTTCTGAGGGGTGGATCCTATAATTCACCCCTCCACTTT. Translation: CAWSGFLRGGSYNSPLHF. The genes are TRBV30 and TRBJ1-6; D is possibly TRBD1 (5 bases). V was cut by 3 bases and J by 1 base, with 19 bases left in between. Per the germline V gene, CDR1 is GTSNPN and CDR2 is SVGIG (reference sequence). The CDR3 is made up of 18 amino acids. The full variable domain, rest sourced from reference TRBV30 and TRBJ1-6, is SQTIHQWPATLVQPVGSPLSLECTVEGTSNPNLYWYRQAAGRGLQLLFYSVGIGQISSEVPQNLSASRPQDRQFILSSKKLLLSDSGFYLCAWSGFLRGGSYNSPLHFGNGTRLTVT.

CDR3: CASSLAGQNTEAFF. DNA of the CDR3: TGTGCCAGCAGCTTAGCGGGTCAGAACACTGAAGCTTTCTTT. The V call is TRBV7-8, the J call TRBJ1-1, with unresolved D. The CDR3 is 14 residues long. The germline V and J ends were trimmed by 0 bases and 1 base, with 6 bases remaining between them. CDR1 and CDR2 from the germline V gene are SGHVS and FQNEAQ.

This chain connects TRBV7-8 to TRBJ2-1; D is undetermined. CDR3 length: 14 residues. Germline CDR1 SGHVS, CDR2 FQNEAQ. The V and J ends lost 0 bases and 6 bases respectively, with 9 bases between them. CDR3 loop: CASSLALVSNEQFF. As DNA, the CDR3 is TGTGCCAGCAGCTTAGCTCTAGTCTCCAATGAGCAGTTCTTC. Full variable domain (outside the CDR3, taken from reference TRBV7-8 and TRBJ2-1): GAGVSQSPRYKVAKRGQDVALRCDPISGHVSLFWYQQALGQGPEFLTYFQNEAQLDKSGLPSDRFFAERPEGSVSTLKIQRTQQEDSAVYLCASSLALVSNEQFFGPGTRLTVL.

The chain couples TRBV28 to TRBJ2-1; D possibly corresponds to TRBD1 (5 bases). Germline V gives CDR1 MDHEN, CDR2 SYDVKM. The CDR3 is made up of 12 amino acids. Trimming left V 5 bases short and J 12 bases short, with 14 bases between. The DNA of the CDR3 is TGTGCCAGCAGTAACGGCAGGGAACGGCAGTTCTTC. Translated, it gives CASSNGRERQFF.

The chain combines TRBV14 with TRBJ1-6, with a tentative D call TRBD1 (6 bases). The V gene lost 3 bases and the J gene lost 8 bases, with 17 bases spanning the gap. CDR3 length equals 16 residues. Per the germline V gene, CDR1 is SGHDN and CDR2 is FVKESK. CDR3 loop: CASSQTTGLVDSPLHF. DNA for the CDR3: TGTGCCAGCAGCCAGACGACAGGACTTGTGGATTCACCCCTCCACTTT.

The chain is built from TRBV19 and TRBJ1-2; D unclear. Germline lookup yields CDR1 LNHDA and CDR2 SQIVND (reference sequence). Deletions cut 7 bases from V and 4 bases from J, with 7 bases between. The CDR3 contains 11 residues. In DNA form, the CDR3 reads TGTGCCAGTAAGGACTTCTATGGCTACACCTTC. Protein product: CASKDFYGYTF. Together with reference TRBV19 and TRBJ1-2, the CDR3 gives the full variable domain: DGGITQSPKYLFRKEGQNVTLSCEQNLNHDAMYWYRQDPGQGLRLIYYSQIVNDFQKGDIAEGYSVSREKKESFPLTVTSAQKNPTAFYLCASKDFYGYTFGSGTRLTVV.

The chain carries TRBV5-4 and TRBJ2-2; 12 nucleotides line up with TRBD2. This CDR3 spans 16 amino acids. Germline CDR1 is SGHNT and CDR2 is YYREEE (reference sequence). V gave up 3 bases and J gave up 6 bases; unmatched junction bases: 6. CDR3 DNA: TGTGCCAGCAGCTCGCCTAGCGGGAGGGAGGCCGGGGAGCTGTTTTTT. It codes for CASSSPSGREAGELFF.

This rearrangement joins TRBV6-5 to TRBJ1-3, with TRBD1 matching over 10 bases. CDR3 length: 15 residues. The germline CDR1 and CDR2 sequences are MNHEY and SVGAGI. V gave up 2 bases and J gave up 4 bases; unmatched junction bases: 2. The CDR3 DNA sequence: TGTGCCAGCAGTTACGGGACAGGGGCGGGAAACACCATATATTTT. Amino acid sequence: CASSYGTGAGNTIYF.